The clone carrying this T cell receptor beta chain was counted between two and nine times. The antigen remains unidentified. TCRdb recomputed calls from the reads with MiXCR, one row per CDR3 protein. Of around 770,000 distinct CDR3 sequences listed, about 28% are singletons. V lost 5 bases to trimming and J lost 3 bases; unmatched junction nucleotides: 5. Germline V gives CDR1 SGHVS, CDR2 FNYEAQ. This CDR3 has 16 amino acids. This specimen comes from a study of T cell repertoires in cytomegalovirus infection. Study overall: An indication of both CMV infection and matching HLA type came from public TCR beta signatures.

The V gene is TRBV7-6, the J gene TRBJ2-1; 12 positions match TRBD2. Material: cultured CD8+ T cells from PBMCs, obtained from culture after CMV antigen stimulation. The source is a human donor in good health (CMV status not recorded). Some clones in this sample may be carry-over from other donors' samples. The CDR3 coding sequence is TGTGCCAGCAGCAAACTAGCGGGGGGCCGCTACAATGAGCAGTTCTTC. Encoded protein: CASSKLAGGRYNEQFF.